This T cell receptor beta chain stems from a study of shared clonotypes between healthy human individuals (dated by TCRdb to the early 2020s). Concerning the study at large: A few men and two women, aged 18 to 49 years, made up the cohort. Different laboratories and diverse techniques were used to prepare libraries and sequence TCR repertoires, to increase sequencing depth and limit assay-specific biases. Between about 0.9 and 9 billion PBMCs per donor were obtained by leukapheresis. Per donor, three plates each were used for CD4 naive and CD4 memory, two for CD8 naive, and one for CD8 memory. To estimate repertoire size and how much clonotypes are shared between individuals, the study performed deep sequencing of blood TCR repertoires from a few healthy adults. Here is what the overall study found, with its caveats: Because the study included a small number of donors, the genetic and exposure-history diversity represented was limited. Higher generation probabilities were observed for clonotypes shared by all four sorted-subset donors than for non-shared clonotypes. Naive subsets generally had larger estimated clonotype richness than memory subsets. Sharing across a few donors was observed for 5% to 6.5% of naive CD4, less than 4% of naive CD8, roughly 2.3% of memory CD4, and roughly 0.4% of memory CD8 clonotypes. Pairwise subsampling led to the expectation that sequencing depth would affect the degree of clonotype sharing among donors. Incomplete sequencing was indicated by rarefaction of sorted-subset datasets, despite the large sequencing depth. Sampling was limited to blood, and TCR repertoires in tissue likely differ from TCR repertoires in blood.

Healthy HIV-negative adults with no recently reported acute infections or vaccinations were included as donors. Every donor was a Caucasian adult living in Nashville, Tennessee, USA. CD4+ T cells were enriched through magnetic negative selection, after which naive cells were positively selected on CD45RA and the remaining negative fraction served as the memory subset. Blood was obtained by leukapheresis, after which PBMCs were separated by Ficoll-Histopaque density gradient centrifugation and cryopreserved in liquid nitrogen vapor phase. Purity and quantity of every magnetically sorted T cell population were checked by analytical flow cytometry. Genomic DNA was isolated from every sorted fraction and measured by UV absorbance on a Nanodrop 2000c. In the germline V gene, CDR1 corresponds to ENHRY and CDR2 to SYGVKD. V sheds 5 bases and J sheds 1 base, leaving 8 bases between their ends. The CDR3 goes from the cysteine to the phenylalanine over 13 residues. CDR3 DNA only is kept here, 39 bases in frame from base 1.

Using the deep immunoSEQ assay, TCR CDR3 regions were amplified from genomic DNA by multiplex PCR. For each cell subset, the extracted genomic DNA was distributed evenly across all wells of several immunoSEQ 96-well plates, and each plate served as one replicate. For sorted subsets, each replicate PCR was loaded with 200 to 250 ng genomic DNA, equivalent to some 27,000 T cell genomes. The purified libraries were quantified using a Qubit 3.0 fluorometer, sized with a Bioanalyzer 2100, and then quantified again using the KAPA Library Quantification kit. Every immunoSEQ 96-well plate was sequenced on a separate single-read 150-cycle Illumina NextSeq 550 flow cell. The study's own analysis went as follows. Because only junctional sequences without quality scores were contained in the immunoSEQ output, filtering matching that applied to full-length reads could not be performed. To assign V/J genes and CDR3, sequences were annotated using PyIR, a Python wrapper for IgBLAST v1.9, with IMGT germline references. Reads were filtered out if the reads had weak V/J assignments (E-value above 1e-6), no CDR3, stop codons, out-of-frame junctions, or ambiguous translated residues. V3J clonotypes were defined as sequences sharing an identical inferred V gene, J gene, and CDR3 amino acid sequence. Percentage overlap between repertoires was computed as shared unique clonotypes divided by the size of the smaller repertoire. Repertoire richness was assessed with RTK rarefaction, the Chao1 estimator, and Recon v2.1 estimates of unobserved clonotypes. OLGA was used to compute generation probabilities for all TCRbeta clonotypes that the gDNA method yielded from four donors. The clones in this table, taken by TCRdb from immuneACCESS, are in-frame only. Not every clone is retained; where verified, under half of the shortfall comes from an unresolved V gene, and the cause of the rest is unknown. Clone size and the V and J calls come from that table; the DNA yielded D and trimming. The table for this sample lists hundreds of thousands of clones; around 73% of them were counted only once. The ten largest clones represent roughly 2% of the sample.

This clone was recorded at least ten times. The antigen it binds to is not known. No much larger clonotype is one base removed from it; base qualities were not supplied. Sequenced input: memory CD4+ T cells sorted from blood. Taken with the paper, the label for cell subset or site translates to: CD45RA-negative fraction. This clonotype was sampled from a woman in her 30s in good health. The V and J genes are TRBV10-3 and TRBJ1-2; no D gene is confidently identified. The DNA reads TGTGCCATCAGTCCGCAGAATAACTATGGCTACACCTTC. This is translated as CAISPQNNYGYTF.